A selection of T cell receptor beta chains follows, all from one sample in a study of cytomegalovirus exposure and HLA in healthy donors. Here immunoSEQ multiplex PCR was the method, and the copy in TCRdb shows in-frame clones only, minus some. The profile shows approximately 160,000 clones, roughly 90% of them singletons. The specimen was PBMCs. The receptor source for this set is a young woman in good health and CMV-seropositive. Each CDR3 is given with its conserved first and last residue. The D gene is left open where the match is weak. Only part of the rows carry a size: once, few, many, or a class if the clone is expanded.

size: NA
V: TRBV7-2
D: NA
J: TRBJ1-1
DNA: TGTGCCAGCAGCTTAATGCGTACAGGGTCCACTGAAGCTTTCTTT
CDR3: CASSLMRTGSTEAFF

size: few
V: TRBV30
D: TRBD1
J: TRBJ2-7
DNA: TGTGCCTGGACACCGGGACAGGGTTCCCACGAGCAGTACTTC
CDR3: CAWTPGQGSHEQYF

size: NA
V: TRBV5-1
D: NA
J: TRBJ2-5
DNA: TGCGCCAGCACTAACCACGGGGAGACCCAGTACTTC
CDR3: CASTNHGETQYF

size: NA
V: TRBV19
D: NA
J: TRBJ2-3
DNA: TGTGCCAGTAGGAGGGATGGGAGCACAGATACGCAGTATTTT
CDR3: CASRRDGSTDTQYF

size: NA
V: TRBV4-3
D: NA
J: TRBJ2-7
DNA: TGCGCCAGCAGCCAATCGATGGGGGACGGGGACTTCGAGCAGTACTTC
CDR3: CASSQSMGDGDFEQYF

size: NA
V: TRBV30
D: NA
J: TRBJ2-2
DNA: TGTGCCTGGAATAGAGACACCGGGGAGCTGTTTTTT
CDR3: CAWNRDTGELFF

size: NA
V: TRBV10-2
D: TRBD1
J: TRBJ2-7
DNA: TGCGCCAGCGCCGTGACAGGGCCAAGCTACGAGCAGTACTTC
CDR3: CASAVTGPSYEQYF

size: NA
V: TRBV30
D: TRBD1
J: TRBJ2-7
DNA: TGTGCCTGGAGTACCGGGACAGGTAACTACGAGCAGTACTTC
CDR3: CAWSTGTGNYEQYF

size: NA
V: TRBV7-9
D: TRBD1
J: TRBJ1-2
DNA: TGTGCCAGCAGCTTACCAGGAATTACAGGGGGCTTTTACTATGGCTACACCTTC
CDR3: CASSLPGITGGFYYGYTF

size: NA
V: TRBV4-1
D: TRBD2
J: TRBJ2-1
DNA: TGCGCCAGCAGCCAAGATGGGGGGGTTAGCGGGATCTACAATGAGCAGTTCTTC
CDR3: CASSQDGGVSGIYNEQFF

size: NA
V: TRBV27
D: NA
J: TRBJ2-3
DNA: TGTGCCAGCAGTTTAAAATTTGGAGGCCACCAATCGTTAGATACGCAGTATTTT
CDR3: CASSLKFGGHQSLDTQYF

size: NA
V: TRBV4-3
D: TRBD2
J: TRBJ2-1
DNA: TGCGCCAGCAGCCATGTGGGACTAGCGGGAAACAATGAGCAGTTCTTC
CDR3: CASSHVGLAGNNEQFF

size: NA
V: TRBV6-5
D: TRBD1
J: TRBJ2-2
DNA: TGTGCCAGCAGTTCGGGGGCGACAGGGGGCGGGGAGCTGTTTTTT
CDR3: CASSSGATGGGELFF

size: NA
V: TRBV9
D: TRBD1
J: TRBJ2-7
DNA: TGTGCCAGCAGCGTAGGACAGGGACGTGTCTACGAGCAGTACTTC
CDR3: CASSVGQGRVYEQYF

size: NA
V: TRBV7-8
D: NA
J: TRBJ2-3
DNA: TGTGCCAGCAGCGCCCCAGGGCGCACAGATACGCAGTATTTT
CDR3: CASSAPGRTDTQYF

size: NA
V: TRBV5-6
D: TRBD1
J: TRBJ2-5
DNA: TGTGCCAGCAGCATACGACCGGGACAGCAAGAGACCCAGTACTTC
CDR3: CASSIRPGQQETQYF

size: NA
V: TRBV5-1
D: TRBD1
J: TRBJ1-4
DNA: TGCGCCAGCAGCCGAGGGACAGGGGATGAAAAACTGTTTTTT
CDR3: CASSRGTGDEKLFF

size: NA
V: TRBV9
D: NA
J: TRBJ2-4
DNA: TGTGCCAGCAGCGTAGACGGTAACATTCAGTACTTC
CDR3: CASSVDGNIQYF

size: NA
V: TRBV28
D: NA
J: TRBJ1-2
DNA: TGTGCCAGCAGGTCGACAGGAGCTAACTATGGCTACACCTTC
CDR3: CASRSTGANYGYTF

size: once
V: TRBV6-6
D: TRBD1
J: TRBJ1-2
DNA: TGTGCCAGCAGGCTAGACAGGGCGGAAGGCTACACCTTC
CDR3: CASRLDRAEGYTF

size: NA
V: TRBV14
D: NA
J: TRBJ2-2
DNA: TGTGCCAGCAGCCAAGATAGCTTCAGGGACACCGGGGAGCTGTTTTTT
CDR3: CASSQDSFRDTGELFF

size: NA
V: TRBV19
D: TRBD2
J: TRBJ2-7
DNA: TGTGCCACCTCCAATGCGGCTAGCGGAAGTTACGAGCAGTACTTC
CDR3: CATSNAASGSYEQYF

size: NA
V: TRBV19
D: NA
J: TRBJ1-5
DNA: TGTGCCAGTAGTATAGGCGGACACCTTTATCAGCCCCAGCATTTT
CDR3: CASSIGGHLYQPQHF

size: NA
V: TRBV5-1
D: TRBD2
J: TRBJ2-3
DNA: TGCGCCAGCAGCTTGGCCGGGGGGTTGAACACAGATACGCAGTATTTT
CDR3: CASSLAGGLNTDTQYF

size: NA
V: TRBV10-1
D: TRBD2
J: TRBJ2-3
DNA: TGCGCCAGCAGTGCCCTAGCGGGAGTGGGGGTCGAAACAGATACGCAGTATTTT
CDR3: CASSALAGVGVETDTQYF

size: few
V: TRBV18
D: NA
J: TRBJ2-7
DNA: TGTGCCAGCTCAGCCTCCCAGGACGAGCAGTACTTC
CDR3: CASSASQDEQYF

size: NA
V: TRBV27
D: NA
J: TRBJ2-1
DNA: TGTGCCAGCAGTTTAATAAGCGGCGCCTACAATGAGCAGTTCTTC
CDR3: CASSLISGAYNEQFF

size: NA
V: TRBV7-9
D: TRBD2
J: TRBJ2-1
DNA: TGTGCCAGCAGTGTAGCGGGAGTTTCCAATGAGCAGTTCTTC
CDR3: CASSVAGVSNEQFF

size: NA
V: TRBV7-2
D: NA
J: TRBJ2-1
DNA: TGTGCCAGCAGCTTGAGGGCATACAATGAGCAGTTCTTC
CDR3: CASSLRAYNEQFF

size: NA
V: TRBV7-6
D: NA
J: TRBJ1-4
DNA: TGTGCCAGCCAGCCAGGGGCATACCTGGCAACTAATGAAAAACTGTTTTTT
CDR3: CASQPGAYLATNEKLFF

size: NA
V: TRBV27
D: TRBD1
J: TRBJ1-4
DNA: TGTGCCAGCAGTTTAACGAGTCGACGACGGGACAGTTTAACATTT
CDR3: CASSLTSRRRDSLTF

size: NA
V: TRBV30
D: NA
J: TRBJ1-5
DNA: TGTGCCTGGACCGACCGAGGGAATCAGCCCCAGCATTTT
CDR3: CAWTDRGNQPQHF

size: NA
V: TRBV5-4
D: TRBD1
J: TRBJ2-3
DNA: TGTGCCAGCAGCGCCCCTGACAGGGTGGATACGCAGTATTTT
CDR3: CASSAPDRVDTQYF